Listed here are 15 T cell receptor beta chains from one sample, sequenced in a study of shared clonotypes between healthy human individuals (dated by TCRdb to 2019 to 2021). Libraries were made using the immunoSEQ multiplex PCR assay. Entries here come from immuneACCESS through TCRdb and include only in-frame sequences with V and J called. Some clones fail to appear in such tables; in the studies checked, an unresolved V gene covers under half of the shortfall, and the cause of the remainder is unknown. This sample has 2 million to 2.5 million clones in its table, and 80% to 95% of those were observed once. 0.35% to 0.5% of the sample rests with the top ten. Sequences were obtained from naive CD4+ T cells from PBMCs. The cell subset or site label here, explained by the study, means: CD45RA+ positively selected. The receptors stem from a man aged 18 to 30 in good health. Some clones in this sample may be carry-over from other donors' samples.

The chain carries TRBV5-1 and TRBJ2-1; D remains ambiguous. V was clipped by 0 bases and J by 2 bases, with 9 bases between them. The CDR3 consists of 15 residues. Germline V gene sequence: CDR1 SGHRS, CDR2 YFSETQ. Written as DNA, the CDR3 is TGCGCCAGCAGCTTGGCCGGTACAGCCTACAATGAGCAGTTCTTC. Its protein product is CASSLAGTAYNEQFF.

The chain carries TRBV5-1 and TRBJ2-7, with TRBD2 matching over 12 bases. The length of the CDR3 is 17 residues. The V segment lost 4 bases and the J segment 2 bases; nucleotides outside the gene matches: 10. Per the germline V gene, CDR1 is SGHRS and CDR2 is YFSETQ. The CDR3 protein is CASSRLAGGLKPYEQYF. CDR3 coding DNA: TGCGCCAGCAGCCGGCTAGCGGGAGGGCTTAAACCCTACGAGCAGTACTTC.

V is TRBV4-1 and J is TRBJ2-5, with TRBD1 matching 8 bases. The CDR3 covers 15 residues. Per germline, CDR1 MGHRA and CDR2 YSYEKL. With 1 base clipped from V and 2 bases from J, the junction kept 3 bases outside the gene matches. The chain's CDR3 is CASSQADRAQETQYF. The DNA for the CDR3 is TGCGCCAGCAGCCAAGCGGACAGGGCACAAGAGACCCAGTACTTC.

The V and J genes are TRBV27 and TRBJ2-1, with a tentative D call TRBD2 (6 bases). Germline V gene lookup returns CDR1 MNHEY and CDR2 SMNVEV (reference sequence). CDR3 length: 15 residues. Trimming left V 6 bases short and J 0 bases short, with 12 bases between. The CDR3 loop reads CASSLAALSYNEQFF. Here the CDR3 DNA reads TGTGCCAGCAGCTTAGCGGCCCTCTCCTACAATGAGCAGTTCTTC.

The CDR3 nucleotides read TGTGCCAGCAGCTTAATACCGAACACTGAAGCTTTCTTT. Translation gives CASSLIPNTEAFF. The chain uses TRBV7-3 and TRBJ1-1; D ambiguous. This CDR3 spans 13 amino acids. Trimming removed 1 base from V and 1 base from J, with 4 bases in between. Germline-derived CDR1 and CDR2 are SGHTA and FQGTGA.

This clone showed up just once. This chain's CDR3 is CASASTWDEYGYTF. The CDR3 DNA is TGTGCCAGTGCTTCGACGTGGGATGAATATGGCTACACCTTC. This rearrangement joins TRBV19 to TRBJ1-2; D gene ambiguous. V was trimmed by 8 bases and J by 5 bases, leaving 18 bases between them. The CDR3 is 14 residues long. Per germline, CDR1 LNHDA and CDR2 SQIVND (reference sequence).

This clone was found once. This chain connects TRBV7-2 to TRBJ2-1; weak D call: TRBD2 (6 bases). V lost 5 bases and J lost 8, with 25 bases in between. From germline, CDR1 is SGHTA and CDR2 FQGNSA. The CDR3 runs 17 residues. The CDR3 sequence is CASSPRNSGHPGDEQFF. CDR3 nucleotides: TGTGCCAGCAGCCCCCGGAATAGCGGACACCCAGGCGATGAGCAGTTCTTC.

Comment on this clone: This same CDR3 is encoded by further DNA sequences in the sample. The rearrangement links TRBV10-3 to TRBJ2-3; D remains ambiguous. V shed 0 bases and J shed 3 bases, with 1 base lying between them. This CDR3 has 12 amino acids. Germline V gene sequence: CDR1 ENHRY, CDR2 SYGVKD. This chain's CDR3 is CAISESTDTQYF. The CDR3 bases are TGTGCCATCAGTGAGTCTACAGATACGCAGTATTTT.

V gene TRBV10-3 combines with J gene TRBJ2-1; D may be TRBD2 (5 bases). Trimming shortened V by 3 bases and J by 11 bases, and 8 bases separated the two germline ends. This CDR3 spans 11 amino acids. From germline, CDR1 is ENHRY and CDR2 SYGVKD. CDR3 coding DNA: TGTGCCATCAGTGACGGGGATAAGCAGTTCTTC. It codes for CAISDGDKQFF.

The CDR3 coding sequence is TGTGCCAGCAGTGAATTCCAGGCGTCCTACAATGAGCAGTTCTTC. Residues: CASSEFQASYNEQFF. This chain joins TRBV2 and TRBJ2-1, with D uncertain. CDR1 is SNHLY and CDR2 is FYNNEI in the germline V gene. The CDR3 loop spans 15 amino acids. V was clipped by 2 bases and J by 1 base, with 9 bases between them.

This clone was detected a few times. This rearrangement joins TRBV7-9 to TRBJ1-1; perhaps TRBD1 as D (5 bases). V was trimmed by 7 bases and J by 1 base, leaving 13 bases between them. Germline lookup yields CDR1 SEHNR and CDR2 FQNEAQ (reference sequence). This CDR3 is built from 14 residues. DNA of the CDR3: TGTGCCAGCACCGACCTCAGGGCGAACACTGAAGCTTTCTTT. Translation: CASTDLRANTEAFF.

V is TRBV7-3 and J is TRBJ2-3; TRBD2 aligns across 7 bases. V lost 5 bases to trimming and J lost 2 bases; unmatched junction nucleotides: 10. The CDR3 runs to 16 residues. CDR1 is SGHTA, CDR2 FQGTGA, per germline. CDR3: CASSRVGRVNTDTQYF. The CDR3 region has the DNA TGTGCCAGCAGCCGGGTAGGGAGGGTCAACACAGATACGCAGTATTTT.

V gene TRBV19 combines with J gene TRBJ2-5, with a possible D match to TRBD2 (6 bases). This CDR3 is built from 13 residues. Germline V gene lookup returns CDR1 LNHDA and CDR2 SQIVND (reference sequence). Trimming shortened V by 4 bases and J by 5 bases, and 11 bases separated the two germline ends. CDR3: CASSKEGLETQYF. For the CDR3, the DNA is TGTGCCAGTAGTAAGGAGGGTTTGGAGACCCAGTACTTC.

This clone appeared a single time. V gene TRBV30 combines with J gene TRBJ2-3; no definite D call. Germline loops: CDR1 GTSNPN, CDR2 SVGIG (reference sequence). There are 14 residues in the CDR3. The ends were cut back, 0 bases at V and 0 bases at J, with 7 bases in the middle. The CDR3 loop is CAWSVGLSTDTQYF. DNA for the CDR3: TGTGCCTGGAGTGTCGGCCTCAGCACAGATACGCAGTATTTT.

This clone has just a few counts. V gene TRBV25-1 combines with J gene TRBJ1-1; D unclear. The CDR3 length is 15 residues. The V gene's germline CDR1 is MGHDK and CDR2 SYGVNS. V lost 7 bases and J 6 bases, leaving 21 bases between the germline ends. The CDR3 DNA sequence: TGTGCCAGCAAATGGTCCTTCGGCCCCGCAGCTGAAGCTTTCTTT. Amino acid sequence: CASKWSFGPAAEAFF.